The 18 T cell receptor beta chains in this list originate from one sample, sequenced in a study of patients and donors after allogeneic stem cell transplantation. TCRdb called the RT-PCR reads again in MiXCR, with one record for every CDR3 protein. This table holds some 880,000 distinct CDR3 sequences, approximately 18% found once. The sequenced material came from blood, either unsorted or a sorted T cell fraction (not recorded which). Receptors originate from a human donor who was either an allogeneic HSCT recipient or a stem cell or donor lymphocyte infusion donor (not recorded which). It is not recorded whose cells these are; they may come from a transplant donor.

CDR3 coding DNA: TGTGCCAGCAGCCCCGCTAGCAGCGAGCAGTACTTC. As protein: CASSPASSEQYF. V and J are TRBV7-8 and TRBJ2-7, with a possible D match to TRBD2 (5 bases). Trimming took off 5 bases at V and 6 bases at J, with 11 bases between the two ends. Germline lookup yields CDR1 SGHVS and CDR2 FQNEAQ. The CDR3 totals 12 residues.

The chain links TRBV11-2 to TRBJ2-5; TRBD2 aligns across 10 bases. The V segment lost 6 bases and the J segment 3 bases; nucleotides outside the gene matches: 10. The CDR3 extends over 16 amino acids. CDR1 is SGHAT, CDR2 FQNNGV, per germline. The CDR3 nucleotides read TGTGCCAGCAGAAACCTAGCGGGGGTCCTTGAAGAGACCCAGTACTTC. As protein: CASRNLAGVLEETQYF.

The genes are TRBV5-1 and TRBJ2-5; D uncertain. V shed 0 bases and J shed 5 bases, with 8 bases lying between them. Germline CDR1 is SGHRS and CDR2 is YFSETQ. CDR3 size: 13 residues. CDR3 region: CASSLVAMETQYF. Here the CDR3 DNA reads TGCGCCAGCAGCTTGGTTGCAATGGAGACCCAGTACTTC.

V is TRBV2 and J is TRBJ1-4; D not resolved. V was cut by 6 bases and J by 0 bases, with 5 bases left in between. The CDR3 runs 13 residues. Per germline, CDR1 SNHLY and CDR2 FYNNEI. As DNA, the CDR3 is TGTGCCAGCAGAAAGGCAACTAATGAAAAACTGTTTTTT. Translated: CASRKATNEKLFF.

This clonotype was counted a few times. The gene calls are TRBV7-2 and TRBJ2-5; D is perhaps TRBD1 (6 bases). Trimming stripped 1 base from V and 5 bases from J, with 17 bases between. CDR3 length: 16 amino acids. Germline V gene data show CDR1 as SGHTA and CDR2 as FQGNSA. The CDR3 nucleotides are TGTGCCAGCAGCTTAGATTCAGGGGTGCAAGAGGAGACCCAGTACTTC. Translated, it gives CASSLDSGVQEETQYF. The variable domain in full, completed from reference TRBV7-2 and TRBJ2-5, reads GAGVSQSPSNKVTEKGKDVELRCDPISGHTALYWYRQSLGQGLEFLIYFQGNSAPDKSGLPSDRFSAERTGGSVSTLTIQRTQQEDSAVYLCASSLDSGVQEETQYFGPGTRLLVL.

The V call is TRBV2, the J call TRBJ2-7; D ambiguous. Germline assignment: CDR1 SNHLY and CDR2 FYNNEI. The CDR3 sequence is 14 residues long. Trimming removed 6 bases at V and 5 bases at J, with 17 bases between. CDR3 protein: CASSAVGGPDEQYF. For the CDR3, the DNA is TGTGCCAGCAGCGCCGTAGGCGGTCCTGACGAGCAGTACTTC.

With regard to this clonotype: One end of the junction is discordant with germline, which a read error may explain. The chain combines TRBV7-2 with TRBJ2-3; 7 bases agree with TRBD2. This CDR3 contains 16 residues. Germline CDR1 and CDR2: SGHTA and FQGNSA. In DNA, the CDR3 is TGTGCCAGCAACTTAGACCTAGCGGCCGTCACAGATACGCAGTATTTT. It is translated as CASNLDLAAVTDTQYF.

This chain links TRBV20-1 with TRBJ2-1; D unclear. The CDR3 sequence is 11 residues long. Trimming left V 8 bases short and J 12 bases short, with 17 bases between. Per the germline V gene, CDR1 is DFQATT and CDR2 is SNEGSKA (reference sequence). The CDR3 DNA follows: TGCAGTCGCACTCTCGGGCTGGGGCAGTTCTTC. It yields the protein CSRTLGLGQFF.

This clonotype was counted a few times. At one boundary the junction diverges from the germline segment, which might be a read error. The V and J genes are TRBV6-1 and TRBJ1-1, with D possibly matching TRBD1 (5 bases). The CDR3 extends over 13 amino acids. Looked up from germline, CDR1 is MNHNS and CDR2 is SASEGT. The DNA of the CDR3 is TGTGCCAGCATCCATCCCACCGTTTCGACAGCCACCTTT. Its translation: CASIHPTVSTATF.

This clonotype has a count of ten or more. This chain uses TRBV5-1 with TRBJ2-2; TRBD1 agrees at 9 bases. CDR1 SGHRS and CDR2 YFSETQ come from the germline V gene. The CDR3 sequence is 17 residues long. The V gene end was trimmed by 1 base and the J gene end by 3 bases; junction bases not matched to a gene: 7. The CDR3 spells CASSLLQGATYTGELFF. The CDR3 nucleotides read TGCGCCAGCAGCTTGTTACAGGGGGCAACTTACACCGGGGAGCTGTTTTTT.

The chain couples TRBV6-1 to TRBJ2-7; D is perhaps TRBD1 (5 bases). Trimming stripped 8 bases from V and 4 bases from J, with 18 bases between. The CDR3 loop spans 14 amino acids. Per the germline V gene, CDR1 is MNHNS and CDR2 is SASEGT. CDR3 in amino acids: CASSGARVGYEQYF. The CDR3, as DNA: TGTGCCAGCTCTGGGGCCAGGGTTGGTTACGAGCAGTACTTC.

The CDR3 sequence is CASSLFRAGGPGEQFF. The CDR3 coding sequence is TGTGCCAGCAGTTTATTTCGGGCGGGAGGGCCAGGTGAGCAGTTCTTC. The chain uses TRBV27 and TRBJ2-1, with 9 bases identical to TRBD2. This CDR3 is built from 16 residues. The V and J ends lost 1 base and 9 bases, in that order; junction bases with no gene match: 10. Germline-derived CDR1 and CDR2 are MNHEY and SMNVEV (reference sequence).

This clonotype was counted a few times. A read error may produce the germline difference seen at one junction end. The rearrangement uses TRBV2 and TRBJ2-2; D is ambiguous. Germline V lookup: CDR1 SNHLY, CDR2 FYNNEI. The CDR3 runs 12 residues. CDR3 sequence: CASREGSGELFF. The CDR3 nucleotides read TGTGCCAGCAGAGAAGGGTCCGGGGAGCTGTTTTTT.

This chain joins TRBV7-9 and TRBJ2-7, with 9 bases fitting TRBD2. Germline CDR1 is SEHNR and CDR2 is FQNEAQ (reference sequence). CDR3 length: 15 residues. The ends lost 5 bases at V and 4 bases at J; junction bases unmatched: 9. The CDR3 DNA reads TGTGCCAGCAGCCAAAGCGGGGGGCCACCTTACGAGCAGTACTTC. Protein: CASSQSGGPPYEQYF.

The chain couples TRBV6-2 or TRBV6-3 to TRBJ1-2, with TRBD1 matching over 7 bases. Per the germline V gene, CDR1 is MNHEY and CDR2 is SVGEGT. The J segment lost 8 bases and the V segment lost 3 bases, leaving 12 bases of the junction unmatched. The CDR3 contains 15 residues. The CDR3 loop is CASSYGAGGQPGYTF. The CDR3 nucleotides read TGTGCCAGCAGTTATGGGGCTGGGGGACAGCCAGGCTACACCTTC.

The chain joins TRBV12-3 or TRBV12-4 to TRBJ2-3; the match to TRBD2 covers 7 bases. V shed 1 base and J 4 bases; nucleotides not matched to a gene: 8. The CDR3 length is 16 residues. CDR3 loop: CASSLGPWTSADTQYF. CDR3 sequence (DNA): TGTGCCAGCAGTTTAGGGCCGTGGACTAGTGCAGATACGCAGTATTTT.

The chain uses TRBV20-1 and TRBJ1-2, with D possibly TRBD1 on 6 matching bases. Per germline, CDR1 DFQATT and CDR2 SNEGSKA (reference sequence). Trimming left V 1 base short and J 1 base short, with 10 bases between. The CDR3 totals 14 residues. The CDR3 DNA reads as TGCAGTGCTAGAGCGACAGGAATTAACTATGGCTACACCTTC. As protein: CSARATGINYGYTF.

The table lists this clonotype with many counts. A junction boundary mismatches the germline segment, possibly from a read error. CDR3 amino acids: CASSPRGGNQPQHF. CDR3 nucleotides: TGCGCCAGCAGCCCAAGAGGTGGGAATCAGCCCCAGCATTTT. This chain links TRBV7-2 with TRBJ1-5; no clear D gene. The CDR3 length is 14 residues. Germline values: CDR1 SGHTA, CDR2 FQGNSA.